This T cell receptor (beta chain) originates from a study of blood T cells in healthy people across ages. The CDR3 runs to 14 residues. General study results and limits: With naive T cell percentage, TCR beta diversity showed a strong correlation.

A sample-barcoded 5' primer and a J-beta primer mix were used in a second PCR of roughly 6 to 12 cycles. Sequencing recovered at least 3 million CDR3-containing paired-end reads from each sample. TCRdb independently ran MiXCR on the 5' RACE reads; one entry per CDR3 protein. The repertoire holds more than 800,000 distinct CDR3 sequences, with 29% as singletons. This clonotype appeared a few times. Antigen: not known. A single base separates this from a much larger clone, so it may be a read error. Isolated PBMCs totaled at least 7 million in each sample. The source is a woman of 80 years or more in good health. The sequenced sample was blood. The chain links TRBV12-3 or TRBV12-4 to TRBJ1-2; perhaps TRBD1 as D (6 bases). This CDR3 is CVSSEHDRSYGYTF. The CDR3 nucleotides read TGTGTCAGCAGTGAACACGACAGGTCCTATGGCTACACCTTC.